These 20 T cell receptor beta chains originate from one sample sequenced in a study of Graves' ophthalmopathy and Graves' hyperthyroidism. RNA transcripts were the source from which TCR beta CDR3 regions were amplified. Second-round multiplex PCR followed a first-round RT-PCR using HTBI primers. TCRdb independently ran MiXCR on the multiplex PCR reads; one entry per CDR3 protein. The sample has 500,000 to 800,000 distinct CDR3 sequences; roughly 39% are singletons. The sample comprised peripheral blood. These receptor sequences come from an adult man with Graves' ophthalmopathy.

This clonotype was seen a handful of times. The junction departs from the called germline gene at one end, perhaps through a read error. V gene TRBV5-8 combines with J gene TRBJ1-1; no reliable D call. Germline V gene data show CDR1 as SGHTS and CDR2 as YDEGEE. The length of the CDR3 is 14 residues. The DNA for the CDR3 is TGTGCCAGCAGCTTTGGATCGCCGACTCCTGAGGCTTTCTTT. Translating gives CASSFGSPTPEAFF.

In its sample, this clonotype was seen once. Compared with germline, one end of the junction differs, possibly owing to a read error. The chain employs TRBV7-9 and TRBJ1-4, with 7 bases lining up with TRBD1. The germline V gene has CDR1 SEHNR and CDR2 FQNEAQ (reference sequence). This CDR3 has 15 residues. The chain's CDR3 is CASSSTGTAHEKLLF. As DNA, the CDR3 is TGTGCCAGCAGCTCTACCGGGACAGCACATGAAAAACTGCTTTTT.

This clonotype was seen a single time. No conserved phenylalanine or tryptophan ends this CDR3, so it is likely a read error. The chain couples TRBV7-2 to TRBJ2-7; 15 bases are shared with TRBD2. V trimming: 4 bases; J trimming: 2 bases; junction bases outside the gene matches: 6. This CDR3 is 17 amino acids long. Germline V gene data show CDR1 as SGHTA and CDR2 as FQGNSA. The CDR3 DNA reads as TGTGCCAGCAGCTGGGGGACTAGCGGGAGGCGCGCCTACGAGCAGTACCTC. Translated, it gives CASSWGTSGRRAYEQYL.

J is TRBJ1-3 and V is TRBV4-1; D gene ambiguous. V lost 1 base, J lost 3 bases, and 7 bases lay in between. Germline V lookup: CDR1 MGHRA, CDR2 YSYEKL. This CDR3 comprises 14 residues. The CDR3 loop is CASSQVRNGNTIYF. As DNA, the CDR3 is TGCGCCAGCAGCCAAGTGAGAAATGGAAACACCATATATTTT.

To note about this clonotype: A much larger clonotype is one base distant, so this may be a read error. The chain combines TRBV7-9 with TRBJ1-5; D uncertain. From germline, CDR1 is SEHNR and CDR2 FQNEAQ (reference sequence). V dropped 2 bases and J dropped 0 bases, with 11 bases sitting between them. This CDR3 region has 16 residues. The DNA for the CDR3 is TGTGCCAGCAGCTTAACCCAAAGAGGTAGCAATCAGCCCCAGCATTTT. Residues: CASSLTQRGSNQPQHF.

The chain uses TRBV7-9 and TRBJ2-5; 7 bases align to TRBD1. This CDR3 is built from 14 residues. The V and J ends lost 5 bases and 0 bases, in that order; junction bases with no gene match: 3. Germline CDR1 reads SEHNR; CDR2 reads FQNEAQ (reference sequence). The CDR3 DNA sequence: TGTGCCAGCAGCGCCGGACAGGACCAAGAGACCCAGTACTTC. Translation gives CASSAGQDQETQYF.

This chain links TRBV29-1 with TRBJ1-2; D might be TRBD1 (5 bases). The V end lost 4 bases, the J end lost 8 bases, and 14 bases lay between the germline ends. The CDR3 contains 12 residues. Germline CDR1 reads SQVTM; CDR2 reads ANQGSEA. The chain's CDR3 is CSVGGGWRGYTF. For the CDR3, the DNA is TGCAGCGTTGGGGGGGGATGGCGGGGCTACACCTTC. The full variable domain, in which reference TRBV29-1 and TRBJ1-2 provide the parts outside the CDR3, is SAVISQKPSRDICQRGTSLTIQCQVDSQVTMMFWYRQQPGQSLTLIATANQGSEATYESGFVIDKFPISRPNLTFSTLTVSNMSPEDSSIYLCSVGGGWRGYTFGSGTRLTVV.

The CDR3 DNA reads TGTGCCAGCCGTGGACTAGCGACCTCGAACACCGGGGAGCAGTACTTC. Encoded protein: CASRGLATSNTGEQYF. The rearrangement joins TRBV7-9 to TRBJ2-7; 9 nucleotides line up with TRBD2. This CDR3 has 16 amino acids. V lost 8 bases to trimming and J lost 7 bases; unmatched junction nucleotides: 18. Germline assignment: CDR1 SEHNR and CDR2 FQNEAQ (reference sequence). Filled out from reference TRBV7-9 and TRBJ2-7, the complete variable domain reads DTGVSQNPRHKITKRGQNVTFRCDPISEHNRLYWYRQTLGQGPEFLTYFQNEAQLEKSRLLSDRFSAERPKGSFSTLEIQRTEQGDSAMYLCASRGLATSNTGEQYFGPGTRLTVT.

The chain combines TRBV15 with TRBJ1-2; 9 bases agree with TRBD1. Germline V gene lookup returns CDR1 LNHNV and CDR2 YYDKDF (reference sequence). Trimming at V came to 3 bases and at J to 2 bases, leaving 4 bases not matched to a gene. This CDR3 comprises 15 residues. In DNA, the CDR3 is TGTGCCACCAGCAGCTCTGGGACAGGGAACTATGGCTACACCTTC. As protein: CATSSSGTGNYGYTF.

This clonotype showed up many times. The V call is TRBV4-2, the J call TRBJ2-7; D might be TRBD2 (5 bases). The CDR3 loop spans 16 amino acids. Per the germline V gene, CDR1 is LGHNA and CDR2 is YNFKEQ. Trimming cost V 0 bases and J 0 bases, with 12 bases left between them. CDR3 DNA: TGTGCCAGCAGCCAAGATCGGGGTTGGAGCTCCTACGAGCAGTACTTC. This translates into CASSQDRGWSSYEQYF.

The chain is built from TRBV7-9 and TRBJ2-7; D remains ambiguous. The J call may be mistaken, given a closer DNA end match to TRBJ2-4. CDR1 and CDR2 from the germline V gene are SEHNR and FQNEAQ (reference sequence). The CDR3 has 12 residues. CDR3 sequence: CASSLGRNIQYF. The CDR3 nucleotides are TGTGCCAGCAGCCTAGGCAGAAACATTCAGTACTTC.

This clonotype appeared many times. The rearrangement joins TRBV7-8 to TRBJ1-2; no firm D call. From germline, CDR1 is SGHVS and CDR2 FQNEAQ. Trimming removed 1 base at V and 10 bases at J, with 10 bases between. The CDR3 is 12 amino acids. The CDR3 reads CASSLGAVNYTF. The CDR3 nucleotides are TGTGCCAGCAGCTTAGGGGCAGTTAACTACACCTTC.

CDR3 DNA: TGCGCCAGCAGCTTGGCCGAAGGGTTTGCAGGGGAGAACACTGAAGCTTTCTTT. Translation gives CASSLAEGFAGENTEAFF. The chain links TRBV5-1 to TRBJ1-1; maybe TRBD1 (6 bases). Germline V CDR1 and CDR2: SGHRS, YFSETQ. The CDR3 spans 18 residues. V was clipped by 0 bases and J by 1 base, with 19 bases between them. Variable domain in full (rest from reference TRBV5-1 and TRBJ1-1): KAGVTQTPRYLIKTRGQQVTLSCSPISGHRSVSWYQQTPGQGLQFLFEYFSETQRNKGNFPGRFSGRQFSNSRSEMNVSTLELGDSALYLCASSLAEGFAGENTEAFFGQGTRLTVV.

This clonotype was picked up many times. CDR3 protein: CASSIHREKLFF. CDR3 sequence (DNA): TGTGCCAGCAGCATCCACAGGGAAAAACTGTTTTTT. The V gene is TRBV7-8, the J gene TRBJ1-4; TRBD1 is a possible D gene (5 bases). V was shortened by 5 bases and J by 8 bases, with 9 bases between the two germline ends. The CDR3 length is 12 residues. The V gene's germline CDR1 is SGHVS and CDR2 FQNEAQ.

This clonotype was seen at least ten times. The V gene is TRBV10-3, the J gene TRBJ2-7; 8 nucleotides align to TRBD1. The V segment lost 6 bases and the J segment 6 bases; nucleotides outside the gene matches: 10. CDR3 length equals 14 residues. From germline, CDR1 is ENHRY and CDR2 SYGVKD. For the CDR3, the DNA is TGTGCCATCAGGCCGGGACAGGAACTGGGCGAGCAGTACTTC. This sequence encodes CAIRPGQELGEQYF.

This clonotype showed up many times. This chain uses TRBV6-6 with TRBJ1-5; D gene uncertain. The CDR3 totals 15 residues. Trimming shortened V by 3 bases and J by 2 bases, and 11 bases separated the two germline ends. Germline V gene sequence: CDR1 MNHNY, CDR2 SVGAGI (reference sequence). Written as DNA, the CDR3 is TGTGCCAGCAGTTATGGGGTTCAAGGCAATCAGCCCCAGCATTTT. It encodes CASSYGVQGNQPQHF.

This clonotype was seen many times. The genes are TRBV15 and TRBJ1-1; D is unresolved. Between the trimmed V and J ends, which lost 0 bases and 8 bases, there was a span of 10 bases. The CDR3 covers 13 residues. Germline values: CDR1 LNHNV, CDR2 YYDKDF (reference sequence). The CDR3 spells CATSRDRAGEAFF. In DNA form, the CDR3 reads TGTGCCACCAGCAGAGATAGGGCAGGCGAAGCTTTCTTT.

There are many counts of this clonotype. V usage is TRBV7-6 and J usage is TRBJ2-2, with D perhaps assigned TRBD1 or TRBD2 (5 bases each). Trimming pared 5 bases from V and 1 base from J, leaving 11 bases between. Germline lookup yields CDR1 SGHVS and CDR2 FNYEAQ. The CDR3 loop spans 15 amino acids. The CDR3 reads CASSPGTVNTGELFF. CDR3 coding DNA: TGTGCCAGCAGCCCCGGGACGGTGAACACCGGGGAGCTGTTTTTT.

This clonotype was observed many times. One end of the junction fails to match germline, which may point to a read error. V gene TRBV29-1 combines with J gene TRBJ1-2; TRBD1 matches 7 bases. This CDR3 has 8 amino acids. CDR1 and CDR2 (germline): SQVTM, ANQGSEA. CDR3 loop: CSVDRVSF. CDR3 nucleotide sequence: TGCAGCGTAGACAGGGTTTCCTTC.

V is TRBV7-9 and J is TRBJ1-5, with 7 bases fitting TRBD1. Germline loops: CDR1 SEHNR, CDR2 FQNEAQ (reference sequence). V shed 5 bases and J 0 bases; nucleotides not matched to a gene: 4. This CDR3 region has 15 residues. The CDR3 sequence: CASSQGVDSNQPQHF. CDR3 DNA: TGTGCCAGCAGCCAGGGGGTGGATAGCAATCAGCCCCAGCATTTT.